Shown below are 25 T cell receptor beta chains from a single sample sequenced in a study of T cell responses to AZD1222 COVID-19 vaccine. Generated by immunoSEQ multiplex PCR, the TCRdb table keeps only in-frame clones and is missing some. The sample shows about 140,000 clones, approximately 90% of them seen only once. The starting material was peripheral blood, obtained 28 days after the second AZD1222 dose. The receptors originated from an adult who received the AZD1222 COVID-19 vaccine.

The genes are TRBV29-1 and TRBJ1-1; maybe TRBD1 (6 bases). V was cut by 8 bases and J by 4 bases, with 14 bases left in between. The CDR3 contains 12 residues. Germline lookup yields CDR1 SQVTM and CDR2 ANQGSEA. The CDR3 here is CSHGRGSTEAFF. CDR3 DNA sequence: TGCAGCCATGGCAGGGGATCCACTGAAGCTTTCTTT.

The chain couples TRBV18 to TRBJ1-3; TRBD1 might be the D (5 bases). The CDR3 sequence is 15 residues long. The germline V gene encodes CDR1 KGHSH and CDR2 LQKENI. Trimming removed 5 bases at V and 0 bases at J, with 11 bases between. CDR3 nucleotides: TGTGCCAGCTCATCTGACAGCAGCTCTGGAAACACCATATATTTT. It yields the protein CASSSDSSSGNTIYF.

The rearrangement links TRBV7-8 to TRBJ1-5; tentative D call: TRBD1 (5 bases). Trimming pared 2 bases from V and 7 bases from J, leaving 15 bases between. The CDR3 covers 15 residues. Germline lookup yields CDR1 SGHVS and CDR2 FQNEAQ. This CDR3 is CASSLTYDRRQPQHF. CDR3 nucleotides: TGTGCCAGCAGCTTAACCTATGACAGAAGACAGCCCCAGCATTTT.

This clone was seen once. V gene TRBV12-3 or TRBV12-4 combines with J gene TRBJ1-5; D uncertain. The V and J ends lost 7 bases and 5 bases respectively, with 9 bases between them. The CDR3 totals 12 residues. CDR3 protein: CASTYQDQPQHF. The CDR3 DNA is TGTGCCAGCACCTATCAGGATCAGCCCCAGCATTTT.

The chain recombines TRBV24-1 with TRBJ2-2, with 12 bases identical to TRBD2. The CDR3 totals 20 residues. Germline V CDR1 and CDR2: KGHDR, SFDVKD. Trimming took 1 base from V and 0 from J; bases not matched to a gene: 8. The DNA for the CDR3 is TGTGCCACCAGTGATTTAGGGTCTAGCGGGAGGGCCGCGAACACCGGGGAGCTGTTTTTT. Its translation: CATSDLGSSGRAANTGELFF.

The CDR3 region is CASEPSLDYEQYF. CDR3 sequence (DNA): TGTGCCAGCGAACCCAGTTTGGACTACGAGCAGTACTTC. This chain links TRBV28 with TRBJ2-7; D gene ambiguous. Germline V gives CDR1 MDHEN, CDR2 SYDVKM. V lost 8 bases and J 3 bases, leaving 14 bases between the germline ends. This CDR3 has 13 amino acids. The whole variable domain, filled in from reference TRBV28 and TRBJ2-7, reads DVKVTQSSRYLVKRTGEKVFLECVQDMDHENMFWYRQDPGLGLRLIYFSYDVKMKEKGDIPEGYSVSREKKERFSLILESASTNQTSMYLCASEPSLDYEQYFGPGTRLTVT.

This chain connects TRBV28 to TRBJ1-6; the D is unclear. Germline loops: CDR1 MDHEN, CDR2 SYDVKM. The CDR3 sequence is 16 residues long. V lost 1 base, J lost 0 bases, and 7 bases lay in between. CDR3 DNA sequence: TGTGCCAGCAGTTTATCCCTAGGCTCCTATAATTCACCCCTCCACTTT. Amino acids: CASSLSLGSYNSPLHF.

The CDR3 nucleotides read TGTGCCTGGAGTGGGGTCCTTATAGGGGGCAATCAGCCCCAGCATTTT. Protein: CAWSGVLIGGNQPQHF. The rearrangement links TRBV30 to TRBJ1-5, with D possibly TRBD1 on 5 matching bases. Germline-derived CDR1 and CDR2 are GTSNPN and SVGIG (reference sequence). The V end was cut by 1 base, the J end by 2 bases, with 15 bases between. This CDR3 region has 16 residues. The complete variable domain, with remaining parts taken from reference TRBV30 and TRBJ1-5, reads SQTIHQWPATLVQPVGSPLSLECTVEGTSNPNLYWYRQAAGRGLQLLFYSVGIGQISSEVPQNLSASRPQDRQFILSSKKLLLSDSGFYLCAWSGVLIGGNQPQHFGDGTRLSIL.

This chain joins TRBV28 and TRBJ2-4, with D possibly being TRBD1 (6 bases). Between the trimmed V and J ends, which lost 5 bases and 0 bases, there was a span of 11 bases. CDR1 is MDHEN, CDR2 SYDVKM, per germline. CDR3 length: 15 amino acids. The CDR3 DNA follows: TGTGCCAGCAGTGCCCTGACAGGAGCCAAAAACATTCAGTACTTC. It yields the protein CASSALTGAKNIQYF.

Only one count was recorded for this clone. The chain links TRBV7-9 to TRBJ2-3; TRBD1 might be the D (5 bases). This CDR3 has 14 residues. Germline V CDR1 and CDR2: SEHNR, FQNEAQ (reference sequence). Trimming took 3 bases from V and 6 from J, leaving 13 bases between them. The CDR3 DNA sequence: TGTGCCAGCAGCTTTGGGGCTCAGTATGATACGCAGTATTTT. It is translated as CASSFGAQYDTQYF.

V gene TRBV19 combines with J gene TRBJ1-6; TRBD1 aligns across 11 bases. V shed 6 bases and J 8 bases; nucleotides not matched to a gene: 6. CDR1 is LNHDA and CDR2 is SQIVND in the germline V gene (reference sequence). The CDR3 spans 15 residues. This CDR3 reads CASRRTGGVDSPLHF. CDR3 in DNA: TGTGCCAGTAGGCGGACAGGGGGCGTAGATTCACCCCTCCACTTT.

This rearrangement joins TRBV6-4 to TRBJ1-6; D is undetermined. The germline CDR1 and CDR2 sequences are MRHNA and SNTAGT. The CDR3 is made up of 16 amino acids. The V end lost 8 bases, the J end lost 3 bases, and 17 bases lay between the germline ends. The CDR3 spells CASRETLDRYNSPLHF. The CDR3 coding sequence is TGTGCCAGCCGGGAGACTCTGGACCGCTATAATTCACCCCTCCACTTT.

The V call is TRBV30, the J call TRBJ1-4, with D possibly TRBD1 on 6 matching bases. CDR1 GTSNPN and CDR2 SVGIG come from the germline V gene (reference sequence). The CDR3 length is 13 residues. Trimming left V 5 bases short and J 8 bases short, with 15 bases between. The CDR3 coding sequence is TGTGCCTGGGCACAGGGACGCGAGGAAAAACTGTTTTTT. Translation: CAWAQGREEKLFF.

The genes are TRBV29-1 and TRBJ2-3, with D perhaps matching TRBD1 (5 bases). The CDR3 is 16 residues long. V was clipped by 4 bases and J by 6 bases, with 23 bases between them. The germline V gene encodes CDR1 SQVTM and CDR2 ANQGSEA. This CDR3 reads CSVGIGASRNVDTQYF. The DNA for the CDR3 is TGCAGCGTTGGAATAGGGGCCAGTCGAAACGTGGATACGCAGTATTTT.

This CDR3 reads CASTPPRGAITEAFF. The CDR3 region has the DNA TGTGCCAGCACCCCCCCCCGGGGGGCGATCACTGAAGCTTTCTTT. The rearrangement uses TRBV9 and TRBJ1-1, with D perhaps matching TRBD1 (6 bases). Germline assignment: CDR1 SGDLS and CDR2 YYNGEE. The CDR3 runs to 15 residues. Trimming pared 6 bases from V and 4 bases from J, leaving 19 bases between.

The V gene is TRBV9, the J gene TRBJ1-1, with TRBD1 as a possible D gene (5 bases). V dropped 4 bases and J dropped 0 bases, with 10 bases sitting between them. Germline V gene lookup returns CDR1 SGDLS and CDR2 YYNGEE. The CDR3 spans 14 residues. The CDR3 sequence is CASSSGGMNTEAFF. CDR3 bases: TGTGCCAGCAGCTCGGGGGGTATGAACACTGAAGCTTTCTTT.

The rearrangement joins TRBV28 to TRBJ2-7; 7 nucleotides align to TRBD2. The CDR3 covers 12 residues. V lost 8 bases and J lost 6; bases outside the gene matches: 7. In germline, CDR1 is MDHEN, CDR2 SYDVKM. The CDR3 protein is CASWDYPVEQYF. The CDR3 DNA is TGTGCCAGCTGGGACTACCCCGTCGAGCAGTACTTC.

V is TRBV5-1 and J is TRBJ2-2; 9 bases agree with TRBD1. The CDR3 length is 15 residues. V shed 3 bases and J 5 bases; nucleotides not matched to a gene: 5. The germline gives CDR1 SGHRS, CDR2 YFSETQ. The CDR3 nucleotides are TGCGCCAGCAGCTCGATGACAGGGGGAACCGGGGAGCTGTTTTTT. Translated: CASSSMTGGTGELFF.

V and J are TRBV7-6 and TRBJ2-1; D not resolved. CDR3 length equals 15 residues. V dropped 1 base and J dropped 8 bases, with 15 bases sitting between them. CDR1 is SGHVS, CDR2 FNYEAQ, per germline. The CDR3 loop is CASSLEATSIYEQFF. CDR3 bases: TGTGCCAGCAGCTTAGAGGCTACCTCTATCTATGAGCAGTTCTTC.

V gene TRBV4-1 combines with J gene TRBJ2-1; D may be TRBD1 (5 bases). The germline V and J ends were trimmed by 2 bases and 10 bases, with 18 bases remaining between them. The CDR3 has 15 residues. Germline assignment: CDR1 MGHRA and CDR2 YSYEKL. In DNA form, the CDR3 reads TGCGCCAGCAGCCAATCGACAGACCCAGCATCCGAGCAGTTCTTC. As protein: CASSQSTDPASEQFF.

The chain uses TRBV19 and TRBJ2-3, with TRBD2 identical over 10 bases. CDR1 LNHDA and CDR2 SQIVND come from the germline V gene (reference sequence). J lost 0 bases, V lost 6 bases, and 9 bases had no gene match. The CDR3 extends over 17 amino acids. The CDR3 protein is CASSRLAGVFSTDTQYF. The CDR3 DNA follows: TGTGCCAGTAGCCGGCTAGCGGGAGTTTTTAGCACAGATACGCAGTATTTT.

This clone was seen more than once but under ten times. This chain uses TRBV28 with TRBJ2-3, with 10 bases matching TRBD1. The CDR3 spans 16 residues. V shed 3 bases and J 4 bases; nucleotides not matched to a gene: 7. Germline V gene sequence: CDR1 MDHEN, CDR2 SYDVKM. The DNA for the CDR3 is TGTGCCAGCAGTTTCACTGGGACAGGGGATCCAGATACGCAGTATTTT. Translation gives CASSFTGTGDPDTQYF.

This rearrangement joins TRBV19 to TRBJ1-3, with D unresolved. CDR1 and CDR2 from the germline V gene are LNHDA and SQIVND (reference sequence). V was clipped by 7 bases and J by 2 bases, with 12 bases between them. The CDR3 is 14 residues long. This CDR3 is CASKETGAGNTIYF. Written as DNA, the CDR3 is TGTGCCAGTAAAGAGACCGGCGCTGGAAACACCATATATTTT.

The chain links TRBV27 to TRBJ1-2; 7 bases are shared with TRBD1. With 5 bases clipped from V and 4 bases from J, the junction kept 4 bases outside the gene matches. This CDR3 region has 13 residues. The V gene's germline CDR1 is MNHEY and CDR2 SMNVEV (reference sequence). The CDR3 DNA follows: TGTGCCAGCAGTCCGGGACAGTTCTATGGCTACACCTTC. This gives the protein CASSPGQFYGYTF.

The chain recombines TRBV2 with TRBJ1-2; D gene uncertain. The germline V gene has CDR1 SNHLY and CDR2 FYNNEI. V shed 4 bases and J shed 4 bases, with 13 bases lying between them. CDR3 length: 14 amino acids. CDR3 in amino acids: CASSATRDSYGYTF. The DNA for the CDR3 is TGTGCCAGCAGTGCTACGAGGGATTCCTATGGCTACACCTTC.